This passage covers 11 T cell receptor beta chains from one sample sequenced in a study of T-cell reconstitution after alpha-beta-depleted transplantation in children. Using unique molecular identifiers, the investigators prepared the TCRbeta library. TCRdb reanalysed the PCR reads using MiXCR and keeps one entry per CDR3 protein. Of about 610,000 distinct CDR3 sequences in the sample, under 12% were seen once. The material sequenced was PBMCs from the stem cell graft donor, taken from the stem cell graft. These receptors were obtained from a human donor who donated a stem cell graft to a child with acute myeloid leukemia.

This clonotype was seen more than once but under ten times. The rearrangement uses TRBV19 and TRBJ2-6; no definite D call. CDR1 is LNHDA, CDR2 SQIVND, per germline (reference sequence). The CDR3 spans 16 residues. Trimming left V 3 bases short and J 4 bases short, with 13 bases between. This CDR3 reads CASSIPSHVGANVLTF. CDR3 nucleotide sequence: TGTGCCAGTAGTATCCCCAGCCATGTGGGGGCCAACGTCCTGACTTTC.

The sample holds a few counts of this clonotype. The chain employs TRBV7-9 and TRBJ1-4, with 10 nucleotides matching TRBD1. Trimming cost V 4 bases and J 8 bases; bases outside gene matches: 7. Germline V lookup: CDR1 SEHNR, CDR2 FQNEAQ (reference sequence). The CDR3 has 15 amino acids. CDR3: CASSSDRDRGEKLFF. The CDR3 DNA sequence: TGTGCCAGCAGCTCTGACCGGGACAGGGGAGAAAAACTGTTTTTT.

The sample holds a few counts of this clonotype. V is TRBV6-1 and J is TRBJ2-3, with D perhaps TRBD1 or TRBD2 (5 bases each). Trimming pared 6 bases from V and 0 bases from J, leaving 13 bases between. CDR1 MNHNS and CDR2 SASEGT come from the germline V gene. This CDR3 has 15 residues. The CDR3 here is CASSGWDGSTDTQYF. CDR3 coding DNA: TGTGCCAGCAGCGGATGGGACGGTAGCACAGATACGCAGTATTTT.

This clonotype was seen more than once but under ten times. This chain joins TRBV2 and TRBJ1-2; 7 bases are a match to TRBD1. The CDR3 is 15 residues long. V lost 5 bases to trimming and J lost 0 bases; unmatched junction nucleotides: 6. Germline CDR1 is SNHLY and CDR2 is FYNNEI. The DNA of the CDR3 is TGTGCCAGCAGTACCTCGGGGACAGCTAACTATGGCTACACCTTC. It specifies CASSTSGTANYGYTF.

The gene calls are TRBV28 and TRBJ2-7; D is possibly TRBD2 (6 bases). The ends were cut back, 1 base at V and 8 bases at J, with 9 bases in the middle. The CDR3 covers 12 residues. CDR1 MDHEN and CDR2 SYDVKM come from the germline V gene. Here the CDR3 reads CASSLSGAQQYF. The CDR3 nucleotides read TGTGCCAGCAGTTTATCGGGAGCTCAGCAGTACTTC.

This clonotype was recorded at least ten times. The chain has TRBV5-6 and TRBJ2-1; 9 bases are shared with TRBD2. This CDR3 spans 15 amino acids. Per the germline V gene, CDR1 is SGHDT and CDR2 is YYEEEE. J gave up 5 bases and V 1 base, and 4 bases lay outside the gene matches. CDR3 amino acids: CASSLTLAGHNEQFF. The CDR3 DNA follows: TGTGCCAGCAGCTTGACTCTAGCGGGGCACAATGAGCAGTTCTTC. The full variable domain, its missing parts supplied by reference TRBV5-6 and TRBJ2-1, is DAGVTQSPTHLIKTRGQQVTLRCSPKSGHDTVSWYQQALGQGPQFIFQYYEEEERQRGNFPDRFSGHQFPNYSSELNVNALLLGDSALYLCASSLTLAGHNEQFFGPGTRLTVL.

V and J are TRBV11-2 and TRBJ2-7; 9 bases are a match to TRBD1. After removal of 5 bases from V and 8 bases from J, the junction contained 4 bases not matched to a gene. The CDR3 extends over 12 amino acids. Germline V gene lookup returns CDR1 SGHAT and CDR2 FQNNGV. The CDR3 coding sequence is TGTGCCAGCAGCACCACAGGGGGCAAGCAGTACTTC. It encodes CASSTTGGKQYF.

The rearrangement joins TRBV20-1 to TRBJ2-7, with no clear D. V lost 0 bases, J lost 3 bases, and 12 bases lay in between. The CDR3 is 14 amino acids. Germline CDR1 is DFQATT and CDR2 is SNEGSKA (reference sequence). The CDR3 DNA reads TGCAGTGCTAGAGATCGGGCAGCCTTCTACGAGCAGTACTTC. Translated, it gives CSARDRAAFYEQYF.

This clonotype has at least ten counts. The chain joins TRBV20-1 to TRBJ1-2; D is perhaps TRBD1 (6 bases). The germline CDR1 and CDR2 sequences are DFQATT and SNEGSKA (reference sequence). This CDR3 is built from 14 residues. The V gene lost 6 bases and the J gene lost 8 bases, with 22 bases spanning the gap. This CDR3 is CSADAGAGSKGYTF. The CDR3 nucleotides are TGCAGTGCCGACGCAGGGGCAGGGAGTAAGGGCTACACCTTC.

In this sample, this clonotype turned up many times. The V gene is TRBV5-1, the J gene TRBJ2-5, with D tentatively TRBD2 (7 bases). Trimming cost V 3 bases and J 2 bases, with 14 bases left between them. Per germline, CDR1 SGHRS and CDR2 YFSETQ. This CDR3 has 15 amino acids. CDR3 DNA: TGCGCCAGCAGCTCAAACGCGGGGGCTCAAGAGACCCAGTACTTC. This sequence encodes CASSSNAGAQETQYF. Together with reference TRBV5-1 and TRBJ2-5, the CDR3 gives the full variable domain: KAGVTQTPRYLIKTRGQQVTLSCSPISGHRSVSWYQQTPGQGLQFLFEYFSETQRNKGNFPGRFSGRQFSNSRSEMNVSTLELGDSALYLCASSSNAGAQETQYFGPGTRLLVL.

V and J are TRBV2 and TRBJ1-1, with TRBD1 matching over 9 bases. The V gene's germline CDR1 is SNHLY and CDR2 FYNNEI. Trimming cost V 9 bases and J 4 bases; bases outside gene matches: 9. This CDR3 is 14 amino acids long. CDR3: CASGTGLWGTEAFF. CDR3 sequence (DNA): TGTGCCAGTGGGACAGGGCTTTGGGGCACTGAAGCTTTCTTT.